These 31 T cell receptor beta chains were sequenced from one sample in a study of cytomegalovirus exposure and HLA in healthy donors. The PCR had 60 Vbeta and 13 Jbeta primers. Clones were sequenced by immunoSEQ multiplex PCR, and TCRdb holds only the in-frame ones, with some missing. The table lists about 98,000 clones, 83% of them singletons, with 2.6% in the top ten. The sequenced sample was PBMCs. These receptors all come from a man in his forties in good health and CMV-seronegative.

The chain recombines TRBV7-8 with TRBJ2-7; D remains unclear. CDR1 is SGHVS, CDR2 FQNEAQ, per germline. The V end was cut by 1 base, the J end by 2 bases, with 9 bases between. This CDR3 region has 14 residues. This chain's CDR3 is CASSLGHNPYEQYF. The CDR3 DNA reads TGTGCCAGCAGCTTAGGACACAATCCCTACGAGCAGTACTTC.

The chain links TRBV5-5 to TRBJ1-6, with D perhaps TRBD1 (5 bases). The CDR3 length is 13 residues. Germline CDR1 is SGHKS and CDR2 is YYEKEE (reference sequence). The V end lost 2 bases, the J end lost 9 bases, and 9 bases lay between the germline ends. DNA of the CDR3: TGTGCCAGCAGCTTAGCCACAGGTTCACCCCTCCACTTT. Translation: CASSLATGSPLHF.

The V call is TRBV5-1, the J call TRBJ2-5; 13 bases line up with TRBD2. The germline V gene has CDR1 SGHRS and CDR2 YFSETQ. V gave up 1 base and J gave up 3 bases; unmatched junction bases: 3. The CDR3 is 16 residues long. The CDR3 DNA is TGCGCCAGCAGCTTGCGTACTAGCGGGGGGGAAGAGACCCAGTACTTC. It yields the protein CASSLRTSGGEETQYF.

The genes are TRBV19 and TRBJ2-1, with TRBD2 matching over 10 bases. CDR1 and CDR2 from the germline V gene are LNHDA and SQIVND (reference sequence). V was clipped by 8 bases and J by 5 bases; unmatched bases: 9. The CDR3 extends over 15 amino acids. CDR3 in DNA: TGTGCCAGTGCCACAGCGGGGGGGCGAAACAATGAGCAGTTCTTC. It is translated as CASATAGGRNNEQFF.

This clone was recorded once. The V call is TRBV5-4, the J call TRBJ2-3, with 8 bases fitting TRBD2. CDR3 length equals 15 residues. With V trimmed by 4 bases and J by 1 base, 5 bases remained unmatched. The germline gives CDR1 SGHNT, CDR2 YYREEE (reference sequence). CDR3 in DNA: TGTGCCAGCAGCCCGCGGGGGGACCGCACAGATACGCAGTATTTT. It is translated as CASSPRGDRTDTQYF. The whole variable domain, filled in from reference TRBV5-4 and TRBJ2-3, reads ETGVTQSPTHLIKTRGQQVTLRCSSQSGHNTVSWYQQALGQGPQFIFQYYREEENGRGNFPPRFSGLQFPNYSSELNVNALELDDSALYLCASSPRGDRTDTQYFGPGTRLTVL.

The chain carries TRBV5-1 and TRBJ2-1; D remains ambiguous. This CDR3 contains 13 residues. With 7 bases removed from V and 3 bases from J, the gap between germline ends came to 11 bases. Germline V gene data show CDR1 as SGHRS and CDR2 as YFSETQ. The CDR3 DNA reads TGCGCCAGCGGATCGCCAGGCTACAATGAGCAGTTCTTC. It codes for CASGSPGYNEQFF.

Written as DNA, the CDR3 is TGTGCCAGCTCACCCGACAGGTCAATCTCCTACGAGCAGTACTTC. Protein: CASSPDRSISYEQYF. The chain is built from TRBV18 and TRBJ2-7; a possible D gene is TRBD1 (6 bases). V was shortened by 3 bases and J by 0 bases, with 12 bases between the two germline ends. This CDR3 is 15 amino acids long. Germline values: CDR1 KGHSH, CDR2 LQKENI.

This chain links TRBV11-1 with TRBJ2-1; tentatively, D is TRBD2 (7 bases). Germline-derived CDR1 and CDR2 are SGHAT and FQDESV (reference sequence). Trimming cost V 6 bases and J 7 bases, with 19 bases left between them. The length of the CDR3 is 15 residues. The CDR3, as DNA: TGTGCCAGCAGGTACAGAGGGGGGGCTTGGAATGAGCAGTTCTTC. Residues: CASRYRGGAWNEQFF.

The chain is built from TRBV4-1 and TRBJ2-7; TRBD1 agrees at 9 bases. This CDR3 region has 15 residues. J lost 3 bases, V lost 4 bases, and 7 bases had no gene match. Looked up from germline, CDR1 is MGHRA and CDR2 is YSYEKL. The CDR3 loop reads CASSPRTGGGYEQYF. The CDR3 DNA reads TGCGCCAGCAGCCCCCGTACAGGGGGCGGCTACGAGCAGTACTTC.

This chain joins TRBV5-6 and TRBJ2-1, with 9 bases lining up with TRBD1. This CDR3 is built from 15 residues. V lost 3 bases and J lost 2; bases outside the gene matches: 3. CDR1 is SGHDT and CDR2 is YYEEEE in the germline V gene. CDR3 nucleotide sequence: TGTGCCAGCAGCTACTACAGGGGGCCCTACAATGAGCAGTTCTTC. It codes for CASSYYRGPYNEQFF. The full variable domain, with the rest looked up from reference TRBV5-6 and TRBJ2-1, is DAGVTQSPTHLIKTRGQQVTLRCSPKSGHDTVSWYQQALGQGPQFIFQYYEEEERQRGNFPDRFSGHQFPNYSSELNVNALLLGDSALYLCASSYYRGPYNEQFFGPGTRLTVL.

The genes are TRBV2 and TRBJ2-1, with 11 bases lining up with TRBD2. This CDR3 contains 15 residues. CDR1 is SNHLY and CDR2 is FYNNEI in the germline V gene. V shed 5 bases, J shed 8 bases, and the junction held 8 bases outside the gene matches. CDR3: CASSQTSGGIDEQFF. The CDR3 coding sequence is TGTGCCAGCAGTCAAACTAGCGGGGGAATCGATGAGCAGTTCTTC.

The V call is TRBV29-1, the J call TRBJ1-1, with 7 bases identical to TRBD1. Germline loops: CDR1 SQVTM, CDR2 ANQGSEA. The CDR3 runs 14 residues. After removal of 6 bases from V and 5 bases from J, the junction contained 12 bases not matched to a gene. The CDR3 is CSVAPGGRGTEAFF. The CDR3, as DNA: TGCAGCGTGGCCCCAGGGGGGCGAGGGACTGAAGCTTTCTTT.

The rearrangement uses TRBV19 and TRBJ1-3; TRBD1 aligns across 8 bases. This CDR3 contains 15 residues. J was trimmed by 2 bases and V by 10 bases; bases with no gene match: 10. Germline CDR1 and CDR2: LNHDA and SQIVND (reference sequence). CDR3 region: CATTPVTGAGNTIYF. CDR3 bases: TGTGCCACCACACCCGTGACAGGGGCTGGAAACACCATATATTTT.

The V and J genes are TRBV6-1 and TRBJ2-5; 12 bases align to TRBD2. The CDR3 consists of 14 residues. Per the germline V gene, CDR1 is MNHNS and CDR2 is SASEGT. J lost 7 bases, V lost 5 bases, and 5 bases had no gene match. The CDR3 sequence: CASSPSGGVGTQYF. The CDR3 bases are TGTGCCAGCAGTCCTAGCGGGGGGGTGGGGACCCAGTACTTC.

V usage is TRBV7-2 and J usage is TRBJ1-4; no reliable D call. The CDR3 contains 11 residues. V was clipped by 7 bases and J by 9 bases, with 9 bases between them. In germline, CDR1 is SGHTA, CDR2 FQGNSA. DNA of the CDR3: TGTGCCAGCAAGTATGAGAAAAAACTGTTTTTT. Translation: CASKYEKKLFF. The full variable domain, with the rest looked up from reference TRBV7-2 and TRBJ1-4, is GAGVSQSPSNKVTEKGKDVELRCDPISGHTALYWYRQSLGQGLEFLIYFQGNSAPDKSGLPSDRFSAERTGGSVSTLTIQRTQQEDSAVYLCASKYEKKLFFGSGTQLSVL.

V is TRBV27 and J is TRBJ2-7, with 7 nucleotides matching TRBD1. The V gene's germline CDR1 is MNHEY and CDR2 SMNVEV (reference sequence). The J segment lost 2 bases and the V segment lost 3 bases, leaving 10 bases of the junction unmatched. This CDR3 is built from 16 residues. CDR3 loop: CASSLSFTGVPYEQYF. For the CDR3, the DNA is TGTGCCAGCAGTTTGTCTTTCACAGGGGTCCCCTACGAGCAGTACTTC.

This rearrangement joins TRBV6-1 to TRBJ2-1, with TRBD2 identical over 14 bases. The germline CDR1 and CDR2 sequences are MNHNS and SASEGT. Trimming took 4 bases from V and 7 from J; bases not matched to a gene: 3. The CDR3 loop spans 15 amino acids. The CDR3 coding sequence is TGTGCCAGCAGTGGACTAGCGGGGGGGTTTAATGAGCAGTTCTTC. Protein: CASSGLAGGFNEQFF.

This chain links TRBV2 with TRBJ1-1; no firm D call. There are 14 residues in the CDR3. Trimming cost V 6 bases and J 3 bases, with 14 bases left between them. Germline V gene data show CDR1 as SNHLY and CDR2 as FYNNEI. In DNA, the CDR3 is TGTGCCAGCAGGAAGGAGAGTCTTTACACTGAAGCTTTCTTT. It codes for CASRKESLYTEAFF.

The chain couples TRBV5-4 to TRBJ1-1, with 8 bases identical to TRBD1. V dropped 4 bases and J dropped 4; count of bases not matched to a gene: 9. The length of the CDR3 is 15 residues. Germline V lookup: CDR1 SGHNT, CDR2 YYREEE (reference sequence). The CDR3 loop reads CASSLGTGGSTEAFF. In nucleotides, the CDR3 is TGTGCCAGCAGCCTGGGGACAGGCGGATCCACTGAAGCTTTCTTT.

The chain combines TRBV18 with TRBJ1-1; 8 nucleotides align to TRBD1. CDR1 and CDR2 (germline): KGHSH, LQKENI. The V segment lost 5 bases and the J segment 3 bases; nucleotides outside the gene matches: 5. CDR3 length: 14 amino acids. This chain's CDR3 is CASSKQGVDTEAFF. The CDR3 DNA reads TGTGCCAGCTCAAAACAGGGGGTAGACACTGAAGCTTTCTTT.

This clone was counted a single time. This chain connects TRBV15 to TRBJ2-2; 8 bases agree with TRBD2. The germline CDR1 and CDR2 sequences are LNHNV and YYDKDF (reference sequence). The CDR3 is 16 residues long. The V and J ends lost 2 bases and 2 bases, in that order; junction bases with no gene match: 4. This chain's CDR3 is CATSRRSGGNTGELFF. For the CDR3, the DNA is TGTGCCACCAGCAGACGGAGCGGGGGCAACACCGGGGAGCTGTTTTTT.

This clone showed up just a few times. An end of the junction differs from the germline gene, which may be a read error. The CDR3 region has the DNA TGTGCCAGCATTGAATCGGGAGGCCTGAGGAGGGGCTACACCTTC. This codes for CASIESGGLRRGYTF. The V and J genes are TRBV6-1 and TRBJ1-2; D remains unclear. Germline V gene lookup returns CDR1 MNHNS and CDR2 SASEGT. The CDR3 length is 15 residues.

This clone has a single count. The chain has TRBV11-2 and TRBJ2-7; 8 nucleotides match TRBD2. Germline loops: CDR1 SGHAT, CDR2 FQNNGV. This CDR3 region has 16 residues. Germline trimming cut 6 bases from V and 4 bases from J; bases unmatched to any gene: 14. The CDR3 DNA is TGTGCCAGCAGGGTCGGGGGGGAAATGGGAAAATACGAGCAGTACTTC. The encoded protein is CASRVGGEMGKYEQYF.

CDR3 sequence: CASSIGQMNTEAFF. CDR3 nucleotides: TGTGCCAGTAGTATAGGACAGATGAACACTGAAGCTTTCTTT. The rearrangement uses TRBV19 and TRBJ1-1; D may be TRBD1 (5 bases). Trimming stripped 1 base from V and 0 bases from J, with 6 bases between. The CDR3 has 14 residues. Looked up from germline, CDR1 is LNHDA and CDR2 is SQIVND (reference sequence).

This chain links TRBV7-6 with TRBJ1-2, with 7 bases lining up with TRBD1. Germline CDR1 reads SGHVS; CDR2 reads FNYEAQ. The J segment lost 1 base and the V segment lost 6 bases, leaving 5 bases of the junction unmatched. There are 14 residues in the CDR3. The CDR3: CASSPGQFNYGYTF. CDR3 bases: TGTGCCAGCAGTCCGGGACAGTTTAACTATGGCTACACCTTC.

This chain uses TRBV6-1 with TRBJ2-3; 10 nucleotides align to TRBD2. Germline trimming cut 4 bases from V and 4 bases from J; bases unmatched to any gene: 5. CDR1 and CDR2 (germline): MNHNS, SASEGT. The CDR3 consists of 15 residues. The CDR3 sequence: CASSANSGGPDTQYF. DNA of the CDR3: TGTGCCAGCAGTGCGAATAGCGGGGGGCCAGATACGCAGTATTTT.

This sequence joins TRBV2 and TRBJ1-5; no clear D. V was trimmed by 7 bases and J by 7 bases, leaving 11 bases between them. The CDR3 covers 12 residues. Germline V gene sequence: CDR1 SNHLY, CDR2 FYNNEI. Here the CDR3 DNA reads TGTGCCAGCAACGAACCGGGGCAGCCCCAGCATTTT. This translates into CASNEPGQPQHF.

CDR3 sequence (DNA): TGTGCCAGCAGCCCCATTGCGGGACAGGGCTCCTACGAGCAGTACTTC. Translation gives CASSPIAGQGSYEQYF. The J gene is TRBJ2-7, the V gene TRBV7-6, with 9 bases matching TRBD1. J lost 0 bases, V lost 5 bases, and 8 bases had no gene match. Looked up from germline, CDR1 is SGHVS and CDR2 is FNYEAQ. The CDR3 runs 16 residues.

The chain recombines TRBV5-1 with TRBJ1-4, with D maybe TRBD1 (6 bases). CDR3 size: 14 residues. V lost 0 bases and J 6 bases, leaving 9 bases between the germline ends. The germline CDR1 and CDR2 sequences are SGHRS and YFSETQ. DNA of the CDR3: TGCGCCAGCAGCTTGGACAGGGTTCATGAAAAACTGTTTTTT. Translated: CASSLDRVHEKLFF.

The chain recombines TRBV7-8 with TRBJ2-1, with 9 bases lining up with TRBD2. The germline gives CDR1 SGHVS, CDR2 FQNEAQ. V lost 2 bases, J lost 7 bases, and 9 bases stayed unmatched. This CDR3 region has 16 residues. The DNA for the CDR3 is TGTGCCAGCAGCTTAATTAGCGGGGGCCATTATAATGAGCAGTTCTTC. It codes for CASSLISGGHYNEQFF.

The gene calls are TRBV19 and TRBJ1-1; TRBD1 matches at 7 bases. The CDR3 covers 14 residues. Germline V gene sequence: CDR1 LNHDA, CDR2 SQIVND (reference sequence). Unmatched junction bases numbered 4, after V lost 3 bases and J lost 3 bases. The CDR3 DNA follows: TGTGCCAGTAGTATGGAGGGGGCATACACTGAAGCTTTCTTT. Protein product: CASSMEGAYTEAFF.